These T cell receptor beta chains were read from a single sample in a study of cytotoxic CD8 clonotypes in ibrutinib-treated CLL. Using immunoSEQ multiplex PCR, the repertoire was profiled, and TCRdb retains in-frame clones only, with some absent. The table lists 50,000 to 65,000 clones, roughly 70% of them singletons. Here the sequenced sample was PBMCs, taken after 12 months of ibrutinib treatment. Receptors originate from a human donor with chronic lymphocytic leukemia. The CDR3 runs from the conserved cysteine through the conserved F or W. A D gene is named only where the DNA matches it firmly. Clone size is not always given. Where it is, it says once, few, many or a class for expanded clones.

j_call,clone_size,d_call,v_call,cdr3_aa,cdr3_nt
TRBJ2-2,-,-,TRBV27,CASRRGQNTGELFF,TGTGCCAGCAGACGGGGACAGAACACCGGGGAGCTGTTTTTT
TRBJ1-5,-,TRBD1,TRBV5-6,CASSLGMGQGVRQPQHF,TGTGCCAGCAGCCTTGGGATGGGACAGGGGGTTCGTCAGCCCCAGCATTTT
TRBJ2-2,-,TRBD2,TRBV27,CASSLFWTSGLGNTGELFF,TGTGCCAGCAGTTTATTCTGGACTAGCGGGCTGGGGAACACCGGGGAGCTGTTTTTT
TRBJ2-1,-,-,TRBV5-8,CASSQDDLGFTQMNEQFF,TGTGCCAGCAGTCAAGACGACCTAGGGTTTACGCAGATGAATGAGCAGTTCTTC
TRBJ2-7,-,-,TRBV5-4,CASSLPGQQHEQYF,TGTGCCAGCAGCTTGCCCGGACAGCAACACGAGCAGTACTTC
TRBJ2-7,few,-,TRBV27,CASSWGLEQYF,TGTGCCAGCAGCTGGGGGTTGGAGCAGTACTTC
TRBJ1-3,-,-,TRBV28,CASIRGRNTIYF,TGTGCCAGCATTCGGGGGAGAAACACCATATATTTT
TRBJ2-2,-,-,TRBV7-3,CASSLIGVHTGELFF,TGTGCCAGCAGCTTAATAGGCGTCCACACCGGGGAGCTGTTTTTT
TRBJ2-1,-,TRBD1,TRBV29-1,CSVPGTGVGNEQFF,TGCAGCGTTCCCGGGACAGGGGTGGGAAATGAGCAGTTCTTC
TRBJ1-3,few,-,TRBV7-2,CASSLSTAGNTIYF,TGTGCCAGCAGCTTATCGACGGCTGGAAACACCATATATTTT
TRBJ2-2,-,-,TRBV29-1,CSVEFGTTGELFF,TGCAGCGTTGAATTCGGGACCACCGGGGAGCTGTTTTTT
TRBJ2-5,-,TRBD2,TRBV5-4,CASSLEVGRATETQYF,TGTGCCAGCAGCTTGGAGGTTGGGAGGGCCACGGAGACCCAGTACTTC
TRBJ2-7,-,-,TRBV2,CASSEYQYKQYF,TGTGCCAGCAGTGAATATCAATATAAGCAGTACTTC
TRBJ2-5,-,TRBD1,TRBV28,CASSFVTGGLYQETQYF,TGTGCCAGCAGTTTTGTAACAGGGGGCCTGTACCAAGAGACCCAGTACTTC
TRBJ1-2,many,-,TRBV7-2,CASSLTRANYGYTF,TGTGCCAGCAGCTTGACCAGGGCGAACTATGGCTACACCTTC
TRBJ2-7,-,TRBD2,TRBV29-1,CTRPGGGTYEQYF,TGCACCCGACCCGGGGGGGGGACCTACGAGCAGTACTTC
TRBJ2-2,-,-,TRBV14,CASSQDRTAANTGELFF,TGTGCCAGCAGCCAAGATAGGACAGCGGCGAACACCGGGGAGCTGTTTTTT
TRBJ1-1,few,-,TRBV7-9,CASSLDGRITEAFF,TGTGCCAGCAGCTTAGATGGGAGGATCACTGAAGCTTTCTTT
TRBJ2-1,-,-,TRBV27,CASSPLPGNEQFF,TGTGCCAGCAGTCCCCTCCCGGGCAATGAGCAGTTCTTC
TRBJ2-3,-,TRBD1,TRBV7-9,CASSLDRGTDTQYF,TGTGCCAGCAGCTTAGACAGGGGAACAGATACGCAGTATTTT
TRBJ1-2,-,-,TRBV11-2,CASSPSSGAGGGYTF,TGTGCCAGCAGCCCCTCCTCTGGGGCGGGGGGGGGCTACACCTTC
TRBJ2-5,-,-,TRBV27,CASSLRQGGPWETQYF,TGTGCCAGCAGTTTAAGGCAGGGAGGACCGTGGGAGACCCAGTACTTC
TRBJ2-5,-,TRBD2,TRBV2,CATGGKTQYF,TGTGCGACCGGGGGGAAGACCCAGTACTTC
TRBJ2-7,-,-,TRBV7-3,CASSSSDSERRSYEQYF,TGTGCCAGCAGCTCTTCGGACAGCGAACGGAGGTCCTACGAGCAGTACTTC
TRBJ1-5,-,TRBD1,TRBV19,CASRGRDRTNQPQHF,TGTGCCAGTAGGGGCCGGGACAGGACCAATCAGCCCCAGCATTTT